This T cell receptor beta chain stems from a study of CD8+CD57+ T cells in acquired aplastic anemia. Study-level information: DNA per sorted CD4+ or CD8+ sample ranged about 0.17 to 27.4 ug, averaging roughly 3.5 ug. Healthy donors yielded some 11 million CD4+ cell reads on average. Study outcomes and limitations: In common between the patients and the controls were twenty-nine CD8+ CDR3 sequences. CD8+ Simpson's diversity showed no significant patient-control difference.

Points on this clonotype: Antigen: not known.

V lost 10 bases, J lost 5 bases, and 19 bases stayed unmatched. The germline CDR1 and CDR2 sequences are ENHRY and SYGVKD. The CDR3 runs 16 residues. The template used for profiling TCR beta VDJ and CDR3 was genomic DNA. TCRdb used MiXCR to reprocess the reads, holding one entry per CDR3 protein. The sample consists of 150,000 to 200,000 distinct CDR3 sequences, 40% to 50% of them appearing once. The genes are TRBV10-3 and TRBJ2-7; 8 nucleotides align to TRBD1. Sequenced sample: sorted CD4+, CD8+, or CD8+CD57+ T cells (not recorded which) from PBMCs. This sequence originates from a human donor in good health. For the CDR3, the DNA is TGTGCCAGCAGCCGCTCCACTGGGACAGGTTTCAACGAGCAGTACTTC. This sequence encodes CASSRSTGTGFNEQYF.